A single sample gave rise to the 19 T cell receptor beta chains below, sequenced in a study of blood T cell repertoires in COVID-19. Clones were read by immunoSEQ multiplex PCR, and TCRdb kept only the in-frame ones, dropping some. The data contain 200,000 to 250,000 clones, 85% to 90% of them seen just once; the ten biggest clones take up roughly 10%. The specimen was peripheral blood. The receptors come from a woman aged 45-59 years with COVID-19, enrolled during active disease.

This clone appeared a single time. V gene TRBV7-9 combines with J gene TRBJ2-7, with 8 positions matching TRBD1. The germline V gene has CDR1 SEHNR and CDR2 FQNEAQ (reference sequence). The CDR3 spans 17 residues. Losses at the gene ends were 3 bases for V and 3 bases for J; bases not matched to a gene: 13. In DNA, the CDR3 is TGTGCCAGCAGCTTGCGATCCGACAGGGGTAGGTACTACGAGCAGTACGTC. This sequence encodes CASSLRSDRGRYYEQYV.

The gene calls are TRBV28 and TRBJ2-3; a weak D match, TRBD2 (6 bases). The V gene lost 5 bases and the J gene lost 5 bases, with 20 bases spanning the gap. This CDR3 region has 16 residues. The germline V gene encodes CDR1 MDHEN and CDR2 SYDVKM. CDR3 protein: CASSPLDVFGRDTQYF. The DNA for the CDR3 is TGTGCCAGCAGTCCCCTCGACGTCTTCGGGAGAGATACGCAGTATTTT.

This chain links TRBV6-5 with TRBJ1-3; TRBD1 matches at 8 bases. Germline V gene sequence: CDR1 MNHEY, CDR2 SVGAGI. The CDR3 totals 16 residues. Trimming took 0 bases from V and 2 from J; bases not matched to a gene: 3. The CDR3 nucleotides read TGTGCCAGCAGTTACTCTCAGGGGGCAACTGGAAACACCATATATTTT. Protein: CASSYSQGATGNTIYF.

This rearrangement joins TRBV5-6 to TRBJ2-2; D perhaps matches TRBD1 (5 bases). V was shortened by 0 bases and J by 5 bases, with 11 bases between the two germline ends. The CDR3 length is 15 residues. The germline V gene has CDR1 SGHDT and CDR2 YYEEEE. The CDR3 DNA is TGTGCCAGCAGCTTGGAGGGGATGGGGACCGGGGAGCTGTTTTTT. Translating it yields CASSLEGMGTGELFF.

CDR3 residues: CASIPTGGYTEAFF. The CDR3 coding sequence is TGTGCCAGCATCCCGACAGGGGGGTACACTGAAGCTTTCTTT. This chain uses TRBV6-5 with TRBJ1-1; 9 nucleotides align to TRBD1. In germline, CDR1 is MNHEY, CDR2 SVGAGI. V was clipped by 7 bases and J by 3 bases; unmatched bases: 6. The CDR3 is made up of 14 amino acids.

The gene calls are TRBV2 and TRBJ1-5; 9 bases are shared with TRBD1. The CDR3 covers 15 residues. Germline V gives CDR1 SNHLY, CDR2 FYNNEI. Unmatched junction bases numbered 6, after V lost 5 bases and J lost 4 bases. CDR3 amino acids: CASSPGTGINQPQHF. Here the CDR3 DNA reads TGTGCCAGCAGTCCCGGGACAGGGATTAATCAGCCCCAGCATTTT.

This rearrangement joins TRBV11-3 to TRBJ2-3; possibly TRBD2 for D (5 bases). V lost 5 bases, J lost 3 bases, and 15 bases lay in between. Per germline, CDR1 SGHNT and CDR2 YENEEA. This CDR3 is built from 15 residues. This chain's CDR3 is CASSPITSLTDTQYF. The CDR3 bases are TGTGCCAGCAGCCCCATAACTAGTCTAACAGATACGCAGTATTTT.

CDR3 sequence: CAWSVGDGANEKLFF. As DNA, the CDR3 is TGTGCCTGGAGTGTAGGGGATGGAGCTAATGAAAAACTGTTTTTT. This chain links TRBV30 with TRBJ1-4; D might be TRBD1 (5 bases). Germline V gene data show CDR1 as GTSNPN and CDR2 as SVGIG (reference sequence). V gave up 0 bases and J gave up 3 bases, with 11 bases separating them. This CDR3 region has 15 residues.

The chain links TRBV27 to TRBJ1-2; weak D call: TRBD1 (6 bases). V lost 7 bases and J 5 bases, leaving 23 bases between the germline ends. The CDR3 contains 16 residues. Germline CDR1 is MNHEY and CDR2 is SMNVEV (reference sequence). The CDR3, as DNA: TGTGCCAGCACTAGGACAGTCGGGGTAGGGGGATATGGCTACACCTTC. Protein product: CASTRTVGVGGYGYTF.

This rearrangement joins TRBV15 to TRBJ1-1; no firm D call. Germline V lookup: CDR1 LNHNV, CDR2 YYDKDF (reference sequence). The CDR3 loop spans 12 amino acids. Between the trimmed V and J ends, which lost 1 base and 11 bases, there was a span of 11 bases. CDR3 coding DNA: TGTGCCACCAGCAGAGCCAGCGAAAAGGCTTTCTTT. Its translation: CATSRASEKAFF.

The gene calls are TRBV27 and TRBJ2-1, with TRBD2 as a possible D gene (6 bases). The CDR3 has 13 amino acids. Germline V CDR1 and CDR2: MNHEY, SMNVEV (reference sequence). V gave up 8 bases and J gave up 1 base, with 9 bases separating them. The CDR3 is CASGGGSYNEQFF. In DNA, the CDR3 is TGTGCCAGCGGTGGGGGGTCCTACAATGAGCAGTTCTTC.

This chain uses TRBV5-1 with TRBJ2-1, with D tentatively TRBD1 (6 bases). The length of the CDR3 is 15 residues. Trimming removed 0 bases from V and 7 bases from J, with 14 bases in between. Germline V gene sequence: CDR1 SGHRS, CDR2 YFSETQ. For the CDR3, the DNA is TGCGCCAGCAGCTTGGATGGGGGCCCTGGGAATGAGCAGTTCTTC. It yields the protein CASSLDGGPGNEQFF.

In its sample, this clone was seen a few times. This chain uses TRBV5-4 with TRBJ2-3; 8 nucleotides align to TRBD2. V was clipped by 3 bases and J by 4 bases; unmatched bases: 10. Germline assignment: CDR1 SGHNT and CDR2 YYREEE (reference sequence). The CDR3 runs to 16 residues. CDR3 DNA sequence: TGTGCCAGCAGCTATCCTCTAAGCGGGAGTCCAGATACGCAGTATTTT. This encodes CASSYPLSGSPDTQYF.

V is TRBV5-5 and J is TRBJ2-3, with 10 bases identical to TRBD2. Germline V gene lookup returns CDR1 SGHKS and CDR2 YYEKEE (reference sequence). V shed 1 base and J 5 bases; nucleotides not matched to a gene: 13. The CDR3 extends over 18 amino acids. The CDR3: CASSLKPRSGGHGDTQYF. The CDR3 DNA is TGTGCCAGCAGCTTGAAGCCTCGTAGCGGGGGGCACGGAGATACGCAGTATTTT.

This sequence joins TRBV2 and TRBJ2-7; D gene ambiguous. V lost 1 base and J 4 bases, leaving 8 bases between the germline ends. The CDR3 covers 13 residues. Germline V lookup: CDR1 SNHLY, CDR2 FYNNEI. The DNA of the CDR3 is TGTGCCAGCAGTGAAGGCACTTATTACGAGCAGTACGTC. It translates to CASSEGTYYEQYV.

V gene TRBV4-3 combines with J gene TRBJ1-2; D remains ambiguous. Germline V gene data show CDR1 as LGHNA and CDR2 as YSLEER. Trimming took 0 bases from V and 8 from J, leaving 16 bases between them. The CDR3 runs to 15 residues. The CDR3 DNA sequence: TGCGCCAGCAGCCAAGAACTAGGGTTCTCCGGGGGCTACACCTTC. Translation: CASSQELGFSGGYTF.

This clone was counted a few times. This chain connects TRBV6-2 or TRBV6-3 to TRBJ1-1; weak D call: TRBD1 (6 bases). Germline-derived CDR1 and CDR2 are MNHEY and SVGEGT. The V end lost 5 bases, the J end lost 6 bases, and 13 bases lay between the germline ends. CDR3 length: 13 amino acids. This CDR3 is CASSGIQGPEAFF. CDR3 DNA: TGTGCCAGCAGTGGTATACAGGGTCCTGAAGCTTTCTTT.

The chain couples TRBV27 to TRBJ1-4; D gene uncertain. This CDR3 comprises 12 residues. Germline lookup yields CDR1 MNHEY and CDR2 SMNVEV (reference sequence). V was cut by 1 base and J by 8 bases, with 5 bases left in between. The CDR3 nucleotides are TGTGCCAGCAGTTTATTTGGCGAAAAACTGTTTTTT. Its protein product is CASSLFGEKLFF. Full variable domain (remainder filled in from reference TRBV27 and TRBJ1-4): EAQVTQNPRYLITVTGKKLTVTCSQNMNHEYMSWYRQDPGLGLRQIYYSMNVEVTDKGDVPEGYKVSRKEKRNFPLILESPSPNQTSLYFCASSLFGEKLFFGSGTQLSVL.

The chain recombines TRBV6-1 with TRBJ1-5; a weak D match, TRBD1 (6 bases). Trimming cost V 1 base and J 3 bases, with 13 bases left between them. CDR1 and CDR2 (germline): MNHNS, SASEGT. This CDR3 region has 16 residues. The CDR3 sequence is CASSEGTGMVNQPQHF. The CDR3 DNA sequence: TGTGCCAGCAGTGAAGGAACAGGGATGGTCAATCAGCCCCAGCATTTT.